The next 30 T cell receptor beta chains were all read from a single sample in a study of cytomegalovirus exposure and HLA in healthy donors (dated by TCRdb to 2017 to 2019). Libraries came from the immunoSEQ multiplex PCR assay. A mixture of 60 forward primers for TCR Vbeta segments and 13 reverse primers for TCR Jbeta segments was used in the multiplex PCR. The immuneACCESS repertoire file appears here via TCRdb, limited to in-frame rearrangements. These files lack a portion of the clones; in checked studies, under half of the deficit traces to unresolved V genes, and the cause of the others is not known. The sample contains about 180,000 clones, about four fifths of them found a single time. The ten biggest clones cover 0.38% of the sample. Sequenced material: PBMCs. The receptors here all came from a boy younger than 10 in good health and CMV-seronegative.

This chain links TRBV9 with TRBJ2-7; 12 bases agree with TRBD1. The CDR3 loop spans 15 amino acids. Germline V lookup: CDR1 SGDLS, CDR2 YYNGEE. After removal of 2 bases from V and 4 bases from J, the junction contained 4 bases not matched to a gene. As DNA, the CDR3 is TGTGCCAGCAGCGTGGGACAGGGGGCATTATACGAGCAGTACTTC. Protein product: CASSVGQGALYEQYF.

The rearrangement joins TRBV7-9 to TRBJ1-5; no definite D call. Germline lookup yields CDR1 SEHNR and CDR2 FQNEAQ (reference sequence). Trimming cost V 5 bases and J 6 bases, with 8 bases left between them. There are 12 residues in the CDR3. CDR3 sequence (DNA): TGTGCCAGCAGCCTCGTATCTCAGCCCCAGCATTTT. Protein: CASSLVSQPQHF.

The V gene is TRBV6-5, the J gene TRBJ1-6; 7 bases align to TRBD1. Looked up from germline, CDR1 is MNHEY and CDR2 is SVGAGI. The length of the CDR3 is 12 residues. Unmatched junction bases numbered 4, after V lost 6 bases and J lost 11 bases. CDR3 DNA sequence: TGTGCCAGCAGCCAGGGGGGTACACCCCTCCACTTT. This translates into CASSQGGTPLHF.

The chain employs TRBV18 and TRBJ2-3, with TRBD2 matching over 9 bases. The CDR3 contains 15 residues. The V gene's germline CDR1 is KGHSH and CDR2 LQKENI. V was clipped by 2 bases and J by 6 bases; unmatched bases: 6. The CDR3 loop reads CASSPRAGGPDTQYF. The CDR3 DNA reads TGTGCCAGCTCACCAAGAGCGGGAGGTCCGGATACGCAGTATTTT.

This clone has only a few counts. V gene TRBV6-5 combines with J gene TRBJ1-1, with a possible D match to TRBD1 (6 bases). V was clipped by 0 bases and J by 5 bases, with 13 bases between them. The CDR3 length is 15 residues. Looked up from germline, CDR1 is MNHEY and CDR2 is SVGAGI. CDR3 amino acids: CASSYSAGRGTEAFF. In DNA form, the CDR3 reads TGTGCCAGCAGTTACTCAGCGGGGAGGGGGACTGAAGCTTTCTTT.

This chain uses TRBV6-5 with TRBJ1-5, with D perhaps matching TRBD1 (6 bases). In germline, CDR1 is MNHEY, CDR2 SVGAGI. V lost 6 bases, J lost 4 bases, and 10 bases lay in between. This CDR3 is 13 amino acids long. This CDR3 is CASRRTENQPQHF. The DNA of the CDR3 is TGTGCCAGCAGAAGGACAGAGAATCAGCCCCAGCATTTT.

The chain combines TRBV6-5 with TRBJ2-2, with 11 bases matching TRBD2. Germline V gene lookup returns CDR1 MNHEY and CDR2 SVGAGI. Trimming cost V 5 bases and J 7 bases; bases outside gene matches: 6. This CDR3 has 15 amino acids. The CDR3 coding sequence is TGTGCCAGCAGTCCATTAGCGGGAGGGAACGGGGAGCTGTTTTTT. It codes for CASSPLAGGNGELFF.

The rearrangement joins TRBV7-8 to TRBJ1-2; D is perhaps TRBD1 (5 bases). V was shortened by 5 bases and J by 9 bases, with 13 bases between the two germline ends. CDR3 length: 12 amino acids. Germline values: CDR1 SGHVS, CDR2 FQNEAQ. In DNA form, the CDR3 reads TGTGCCAGCAGCGGTAGTGGGGCCCGCTACACCTTC. It is translated as CASSGSGARYTF. The variable domain in full, completed from reference TRBV7-8 and TRBJ1-2, reads GAGVSQSPRYKVAKRGQDVALRCDPISGHVSLFWYQQALGQGPEFLTYFQNEAQLDKSGLPSDRFFAERPEGSVSTLKIQRTQQEDSAVYLCASSGSGARYTFGSGTRLTVV.

This clone was seen a single time. The chain joins TRBV30 to TRBJ2-5; 9 nucleotides match TRBD1. The CDR3 consists of 15 residues. After removal of 3 bases from V and 2 bases from J, the junction contained 7 bases not matched to a gene. The V gene's germline CDR1 is GTSNPN and CDR2 SVGIG (reference sequence). The CDR3 spells CAWRSIGTGQETQYF. CDR3 DNA: TGTGCCTGGAGGTCTATCGGGACAGGGCAAGAGACCCAGTACTTC.

This clone was seen just once. The sample contains more than one DNA sequence encoding this CDR3. The rearrangement joins TRBV25-1 to TRBJ1-5; the match to TRBD1 covers 8 bases. CDR3 size: 16 residues. V shed 3 bases, J shed 7 bases, and the junction held 11 bases outside the gene matches. The germline CDR1 and CDR2 sequences are MGHDK and SYGVNS. CDR3 sequence reads: CASSDDLQGAEQPQHF. The CDR3 nucleotides are TGTGCCAGCAGTGACGATCTCCAGGGGGCTGAACAGCCCCAGCATTTT.

For the CDR3, the DNA is TGTGCCAGCACCCGAGACGGACTGAACACCGGGGAGCTGTTTTTT. It yields the protein CASTRDGLNTGELFF. The chain combines TRBV2 with TRBJ2-2; the D gene is possibly TRBD2 (5 bases). The CDR3 is 15 amino acids. V shed 7 bases and J shed 1 base, with 13 bases lying between them. Germline loops: CDR1 SNHLY, CDR2 FYNNEI.

The DNA of the CDR3 is TGTGCCACCCGGGACAGGGGGGACACTGAAGCTTTCTTT. Residues: CATRDRGDTEAFF. The chain carries TRBV19 and TRBJ1-1; TRBD1 agrees at 11 bases. Germline V gene data show CDR1 as LNHDA and CDR2 as SQIVND (reference sequence). The V and J ends lost 10 bases and 3 bases, in that order; junction bases with no gene match: 4. The CDR3 spans 13 residues.

The chain joins TRBV19 to TRBJ1-5; 10 nucleotides match TRBD1. V lost 1 base and J lost 7; bases outside the gene matches: 13. CDR1 is LNHDA and CDR2 is SQIVND in the germline V gene (reference sequence). The CDR3 length is 18 residues. Here the CDR3 DNA reads TGTGCCAGTAGTATAGGCGGGACAGGGGCCCGGGTAGAGCAGCCCCAGCATTTT. Its translation is CASSIGGTGARVEQPQHF.

This rearrangement joins TRBV6-5 to TRBJ2-1; D not resolved. Deletions cut 0 bases from V and 8 bases from J, with 5 bases between. The CDR3 loop spans 12 amino acids. Per the germline V gene, CDR1 is MNHEY and CDR2 is SVGAGI. In DNA, the CDR3 is TGTGCCAGCAGTTACTCACGGTATGAGCAGTTCTTC. Protein sequence: CASSYSRYEQFF.

The genes are TRBV28 and TRBJ2-5; no clear D. The V and J ends lost 3 bases and 7 bases respectively, with 18 bases between them. CDR1 is MDHEN and CDR2 is SYDVKM in the germline V gene. This CDR3 is built from 15 residues. The CDR3 DNA follows: TGTGCCAGCAGTTTGTGGAGCAGTTACCCGGGGACCCAGTACTTC. Its translation: CASSLWSSYPGTQYF.

The V call is TRBV5-1, the J call TRBJ2-2, with D possibly matching TRBD1 (6 bases). The CDR3 runs to 15 residues. Germline CDR1 reads SGHRS; CDR2 reads YFSETQ. V shed 0 bases and J shed 7 bases, with 13 bases lying between them. CDR3 sequence: CASSLVAGADGELFF. The CDR3 DNA is TGCGCCAGCAGCTTGGTAGCAGGGGCGGACGGGGAGCTGTTTTTT.

This CDR3 reads CASSPNIIDRLENTIYF. For the CDR3, the DNA is TGTGCCAGCTCACCAAACATCATAGACAGGCTGGAAAACACCATATATTTT. The rearrangement links TRBV18 to TRBJ1-3; possibly TRBD1 for D (6 bases). The V end was cut by 2 bases, the J end by 6 bases, with 20 bases between. The CDR3 covers 17 residues. Per the germline V gene, CDR1 is KGHSH and CDR2 is LQKENI.

The rearrangement uses TRBV6-1 and TRBJ2-2, with 9 bases lining up with TRBD2. V dropped 6 bases and J dropped 5; count of bases not matched to a gene: 7. The CDR3 contains 15 residues. CDR1 is MNHNS and CDR2 is SASEGT in the germline V gene. In DNA form, the CDR3 reads TGTGCCAGCAGCGGAGCGGGAGGAATGACCGGGGAGCTGTTTTTT. As protein: CASSGAGGMTGELFF.

The chain links TRBV9 to TRBJ2-1, with D maybe TRBD1 (6 bases). The CDR3 sequence is 14 residues long. V shed 3 bases and J shed 4 bases, with 11 bases lying between them. CDR1 is SGDLS and CDR2 is YYNGEE in the germline V gene. This CDR3 is CASSAQGRYNEQFF. Here the CDR3 DNA reads TGTGCCAGCAGCGCACAGGGACGGTACAATGAGCAGTTCTTC.

V and J are TRBV7-9 and TRBJ1-2; TRBD1 might be the D (5 bases). The length of the CDR3 is 15 residues. Germline V gene data show CDR1 as SEHNR and CDR2 as FQNEAQ (reference sequence). Trimming pared 3 bases from V and 6 bases from J, leaving 17 bases between. As DNA, the CDR3 is TGTGCCAGCAGCTTCCTCTTGCCAGGGAGGGATGGCTACACCTTC. It is translated as CASSFLLPGRDGYTF.

The chain couples TRBV28 to TRBJ1-1; D possibly corresponds to TRBD1 (5 bases). Trimming removed 4 bases at V and 0 bases at J, with 12 bases between. Germline CDR1 and CDR2: MDHEN and SYDVKM. This CDR3 contains 15 residues. The CDR3 DNA reads as TGTGCCAGCAGTTCGCGGGGCAGACTGAACACTGAAGCTTTCTTT. Its protein is CASSSRGRLNTEAFF.

The CDR3 loop reads CASSEGLAGGPTDTQYF. CDR3 DNA: TGTGCCAGCAGTGAAGGACTAGCGGGAGGGCCCACAGATACGCAGTATTTT. The V gene is TRBV6-1, the J gene TRBJ2-3; TRBD2 agrees at 14 bases. Germline trimming cut 1 base from V and 2 bases from J; bases unmatched to any gene: 2. In germline, CDR1 is MNHNS, CDR2 SASEGT. This CDR3 comprises 17 residues.

This rearrangement joins TRBV6-5 to TRBJ1-2; no firm D call. Germline V CDR1 and CDR2: MNHEY, SVGAGI. This CDR3 comprises 15 residues. Trimming stripped 3 bases from V and 0 bases from J, with 11 bases between. Here the CDR3 DNA reads TGTGCCAGCAGTTATCTTCCGGTAGCTAACTATGGCTACACCTTC. Its translation is CASSYLPVANYGYTF.

The chain uses TRBV7-6 and TRBJ2-7; 9 nucleotides align to TRBD1. The length of the CDR3 is 13 residues. Germline assignment: CDR1 SGHVS and CDR2 FNYEAQ. Trimming cost V 5 bases and J 7 bases; bases outside gene matches: 6. The CDR3 is CASSRDRDLEQYF. The CDR3 coding sequence is TGTGCCAGCAGCCGGGACAGGGACTTAGAGCAGTACTTC.

CDR3 protein: CASSSFYLPEKNEQFF. For the CDR3, the DNA is TGTGCCAGCAGCTCCTTTTACCTCCCGGAGAAGAATGAGCAGTTCTTC. The V call is TRBV5-5, the J call TRBJ2-1; D is uncertain. Trimming took off 3 bases at V and 7 bases at J, with 20 bases between the two ends. The CDR3 runs to 16 residues. Germline V gene data show CDR1 as SGHKS and CDR2 as YYEKEE (reference sequence).

The rearrangement joins TRBV2 to TRBJ1-1, with TRBD1 matching over 7 bases. Germline V gene sequence: CDR1 SNHLY, CDR2 FYNNEI. The CDR3 covers 13 residues. The J segment lost 0 bases and the V segment lost 11 bases, leaving 6 bases of the junction unmatched. In nucleotides, the CDR3 is TGTGCCCAATGGGGACAGATGAACACTGAAGCTTTCTTT. Encoded protein: CAQWGQMNTEAFF.

This chain connects TRBV5-1 to TRBJ1-2, with D perhaps TRBD1 (5 bases). Germline CDR1 SGHRS, CDR2 YFSETQ. The V end was cut by 0 bases, the J end by 4 bases, with 10 bases between. The CDR3 is made up of 14 amino acids. CDR3 DNA sequence: TGCGCCAGCAGCTTGGAACAGGAGACCTATGGCTACACCTTC. Translated: CASSLEQETYGYTF.

In regard to this clone: An end of the junction differs from the germline gene, which may be a read error. This rearrangement joins TRBV7-9 to TRBJ2-4; 8 positions agree with TRBD1. The CDR3 length is 12 residues. Germline loops: CDR1 SEHNR, CDR2 FQNEAQ (reference sequence). CDR3 sequence (DNA): TGTTCCAGCAGCTGGGGACAGGACATTCAGTACTTC. Translated: CSSSWGQDIQYF.

The chain employs TRBV2 and TRBJ2-1, with TRBD1 matching 9 bases. In germline, CDR1 is SNHLY, CDR2 FYNNEI. Trimming cost V 7 bases and J 6 bases; bases outside gene matches: 4. CDR3 length: 13 residues. The CDR3 here is CASIGTGFNEQFF. The CDR3 DNA reads as TGTGCCAGCATCGGGACAGGGTTCAATGAGCAGTTCTTC.

The V and J genes are TRBV10-1 and TRBJ2-7; 11 bases are shared with TRBD2. The CDR3 has 13 amino acids. The germline V gene encodes CDR1 WNHNN and CDR2 SYGVQD (reference sequence). J was trimmed by 5 bases and V by 7 bases; bases with no gene match: 4. The CDR3 here is CASNSGREDEQYF. CDR3 sequence (DNA): TGCGCCAGCAATAGCGGGAGGGAGGACGAGCAGTACTTC.